This TCR beta chain was found in a study of blood T cell repertoires in COVID-19. Study overall: T cells, B-cell-depleted T cells, or PBMCs provided the cDNA or gDNA that served as material.

Only in-frame clones appear in the TCRdb table, and some are missing; sequencing was by immunoSEQ multiplex PCR. The repertoire holds roughly 120,000 clones, with about 83% as singletons. Germline loops: CDR1 SGHNT, CDR2 YENEEA. V lost 3 bases and J 5 bases, leaving 15 bases between the germline ends. The CDR3 loop spans 15 amino acids. The TCR originated in a woman in her forties or fifties with acute or convalescent COVID-19. The V call is TRBV11-3, the J call TRBJ2-3, with D perhaps TRBD2 (6 bases). The material sequenced was peripheral blood. CDR3 coding DNA: TGTGCCAGCAGCTTGGGAACGGGACTCCAAGATACGCAGTATTTT. Its translation is CASSLGTGLQDTQYF.